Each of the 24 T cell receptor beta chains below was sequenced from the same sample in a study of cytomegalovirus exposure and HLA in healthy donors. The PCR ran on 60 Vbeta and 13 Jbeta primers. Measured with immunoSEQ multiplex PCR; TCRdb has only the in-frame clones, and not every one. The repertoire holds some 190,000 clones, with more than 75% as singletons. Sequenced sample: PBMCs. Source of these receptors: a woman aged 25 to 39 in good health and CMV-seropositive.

The CDR3 reads CASSQVIGAGETQYF. The CDR3 DNA reads as TGCGCCAGCAGCCAAGTTATTGGGGCCGGAGAGACCCAGTACTTC. V usage is TRBV4-3 and J usage is TRBJ2-5, with D perhaps TRBD1 (5 bases). Germline assignment: CDR1 LGHNA and CDR2 YSLEER. Trimming cost V 1 base and J 4 bases, with 13 bases left between them. The CDR3 has 15 residues.

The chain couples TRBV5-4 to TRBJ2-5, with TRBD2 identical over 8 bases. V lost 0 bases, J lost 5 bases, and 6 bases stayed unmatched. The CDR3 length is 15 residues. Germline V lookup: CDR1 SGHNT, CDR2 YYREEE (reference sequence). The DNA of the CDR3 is TGTGCCAGCAGCTTGGACGGGGGGGCCTCGGAGACCCAGTACTTC. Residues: CASSLDGGASETQYF.

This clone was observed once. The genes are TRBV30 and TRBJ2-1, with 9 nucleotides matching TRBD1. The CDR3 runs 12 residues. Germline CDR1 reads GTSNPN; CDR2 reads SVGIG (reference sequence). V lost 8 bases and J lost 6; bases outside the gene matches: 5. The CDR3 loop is CAGWTGVNEQFF. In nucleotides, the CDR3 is TGTGCCGGATGGACAGGGGTCAATGAGCAGTTCTTC.

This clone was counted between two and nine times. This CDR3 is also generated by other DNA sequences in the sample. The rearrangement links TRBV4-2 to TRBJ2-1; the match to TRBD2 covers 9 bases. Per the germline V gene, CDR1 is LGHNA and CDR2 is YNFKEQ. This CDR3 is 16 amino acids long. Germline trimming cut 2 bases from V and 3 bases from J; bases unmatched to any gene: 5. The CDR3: CASSQPSGGSYNEQFF. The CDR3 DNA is TGTGCCAGCAGCCAACCCAGCGGGGGGAGCTACAATGAGCAGTTCTTC.

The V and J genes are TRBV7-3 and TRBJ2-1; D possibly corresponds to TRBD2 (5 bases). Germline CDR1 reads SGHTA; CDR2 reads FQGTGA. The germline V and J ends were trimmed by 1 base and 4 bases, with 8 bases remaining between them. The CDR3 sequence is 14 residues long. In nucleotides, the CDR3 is TGTGCCAGCAGCTTAAATCGCGGGTACAATGAGCAGTTCTTC. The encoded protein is CASSLNRGYNEQFF.

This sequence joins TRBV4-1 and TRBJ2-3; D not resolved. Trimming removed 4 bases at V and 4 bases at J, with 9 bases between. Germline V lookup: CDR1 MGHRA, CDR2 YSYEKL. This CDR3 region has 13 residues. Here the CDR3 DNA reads TGCGCCAGCAGCCGCGTCCGGGCAGATACGCAGTATTTT. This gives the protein CASSRVRADTQYF.

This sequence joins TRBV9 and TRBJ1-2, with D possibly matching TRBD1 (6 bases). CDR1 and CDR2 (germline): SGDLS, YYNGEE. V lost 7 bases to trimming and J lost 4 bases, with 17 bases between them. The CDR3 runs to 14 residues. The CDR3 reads CASSQGGAVYGYTF. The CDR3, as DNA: TGTGCCAGCTCCCAAGGGGGGGCAGTCTATGGCTACACCTTC.

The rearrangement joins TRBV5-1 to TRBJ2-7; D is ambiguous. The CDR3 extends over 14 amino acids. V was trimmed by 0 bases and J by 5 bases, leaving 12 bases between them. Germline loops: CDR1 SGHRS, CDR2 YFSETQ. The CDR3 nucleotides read TGCGCCAGCAGCTTGGGGAGAGCATCCCACGAGCAGTACTTC. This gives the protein CASSLGRASHEQYF.

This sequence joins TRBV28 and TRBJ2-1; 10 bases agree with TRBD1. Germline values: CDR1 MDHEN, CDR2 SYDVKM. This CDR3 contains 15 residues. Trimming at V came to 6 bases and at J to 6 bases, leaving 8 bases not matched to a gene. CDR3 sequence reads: CASRPGGQGLNEQFF. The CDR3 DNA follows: TGTGCCAGCAGACCCGGGGGACAGGGGCTCAATGAGCAGTTCTTC.

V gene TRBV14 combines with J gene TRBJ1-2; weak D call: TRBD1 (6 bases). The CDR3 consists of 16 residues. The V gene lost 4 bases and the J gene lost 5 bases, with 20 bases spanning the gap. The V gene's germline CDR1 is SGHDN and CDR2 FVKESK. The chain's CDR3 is CASSLIGGGASYGYTF. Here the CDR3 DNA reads TGTGCCAGCAGCCTTATCGGCGGGGGCGCTTCGTATGGCTACACCTTC. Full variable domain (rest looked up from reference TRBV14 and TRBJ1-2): EAGVTQFPSHSVIEKGQTVTLRCDPISGHDNLYWYRRVMGKEIKFLLHFVKESKQDESGMPNNRFLAERTGGTYSTLKVQPAELEDSGVYFCASSLIGGGASYGYTFGSGTRLTVV.

As DNA, the CDR3 is TGTGCCAGCTCACCTCCCTTGAGCGGGGGGGGTGGCGGAGATACGCAGTATTTT. This codes for CASSPPLSGGGGGDTQYF. The J gene is TRBJ2-3, the V gene TRBV18; TRBD2 aligns across 10 bases. J gave up 5 bases and V 3 bases, and 14 bases lay outside the gene matches. This CDR3 comprises 18 residues. Germline V gene sequence: CDR1 KGHSH, CDR2 LQKENI.

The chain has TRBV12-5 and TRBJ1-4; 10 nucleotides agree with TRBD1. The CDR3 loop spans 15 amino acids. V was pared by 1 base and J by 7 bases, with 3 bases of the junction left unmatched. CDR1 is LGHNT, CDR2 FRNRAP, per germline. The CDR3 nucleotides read TGTGCTAGTGGTTTGGCGACAGGGGGCTTTGAAAAACTGTTTTTT. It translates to CASGLATGGFEKLFF.

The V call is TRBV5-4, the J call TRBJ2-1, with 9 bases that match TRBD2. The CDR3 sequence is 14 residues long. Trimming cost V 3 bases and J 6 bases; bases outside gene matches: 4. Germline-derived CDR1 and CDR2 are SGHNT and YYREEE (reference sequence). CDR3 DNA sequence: TGTGCCAGCAGCTCCGCGGGAGGGTTCAATGAGCAGTTCTTC. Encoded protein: CASSSAGGFNEQFF.

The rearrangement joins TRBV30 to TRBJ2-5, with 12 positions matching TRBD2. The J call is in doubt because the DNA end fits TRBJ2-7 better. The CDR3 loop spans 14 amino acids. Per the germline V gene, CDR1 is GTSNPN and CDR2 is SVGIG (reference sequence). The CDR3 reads CAWEGILAGGEQYF. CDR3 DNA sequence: TGTGCCTGGGAGGGGATACTAGCGGGGGGCGAGCAGTACTTC.

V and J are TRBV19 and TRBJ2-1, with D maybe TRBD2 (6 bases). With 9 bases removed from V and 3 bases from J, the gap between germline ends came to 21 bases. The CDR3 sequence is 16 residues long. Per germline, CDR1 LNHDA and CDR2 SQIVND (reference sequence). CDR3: CASRDRIPGDYNEQFF. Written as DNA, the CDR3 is TGTGCCAGCCGGGACCGTATTCCGGGGGACTACAATGAGCAGTTCTTC.

CDR3: CASSLVASNEKLFF. The CDR3, as DNA: TGTGCCAGCAGCTTAGTTGCGAGTAATGAAAAACTGTTTTTT. This rearrangement joins TRBV7-2 to TRBJ1-4, with D unresolved. Germline V gives CDR1 SGHTA, CDR2 FQGNSA. CDR3 size: 14 residues. V lost 1 base and J lost 4, with 7 bases in between.

DNA for the CDR3: TGTGCCAGCAGTCTCCAGTTCCAGGGGAATTCACCCCTCCACTTT. The encoded protein is CASSLQFQGNSPLHF. The rearrangement joins TRBV6-1 to TRBJ1-6; a possible D gene is TRBD1 (6 bases). Trimming left V 5 bases short and J 7 bases short, with 15 bases between. Germline-derived CDR1 and CDR2 are MNHNS and SASEGT. This CDR3 has 15 residues.

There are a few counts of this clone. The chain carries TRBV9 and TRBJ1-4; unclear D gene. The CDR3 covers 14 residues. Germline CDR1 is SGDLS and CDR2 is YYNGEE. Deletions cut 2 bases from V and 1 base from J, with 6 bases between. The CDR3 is CASSVGRTNEKLFF. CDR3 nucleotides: TGTGCCAGCAGCGTGGGCAGAACTAATGAAAAACTGTTTTTT. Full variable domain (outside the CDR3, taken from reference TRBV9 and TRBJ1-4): DSGVTQTPKHLITATGQRVTLRCSPRSGDLSVYWYQQSLDQGLQFLIQYYNGEERAKGNILERFSAQQFPDLHSELNLSSLELGDSALYFCASSVGRTNEKLFFGSGTQLSVL.

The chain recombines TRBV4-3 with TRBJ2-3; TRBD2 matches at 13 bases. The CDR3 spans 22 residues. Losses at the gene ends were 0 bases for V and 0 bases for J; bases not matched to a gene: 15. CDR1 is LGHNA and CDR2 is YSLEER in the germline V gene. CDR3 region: CASSQDRLAGGRIPASTDTQYF. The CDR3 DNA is TGCGCCAGCAGCCAAGATCGACTAGCGGGGGGCCGTATCCCCGCTAGCACAGATACGCAGTATTTT.

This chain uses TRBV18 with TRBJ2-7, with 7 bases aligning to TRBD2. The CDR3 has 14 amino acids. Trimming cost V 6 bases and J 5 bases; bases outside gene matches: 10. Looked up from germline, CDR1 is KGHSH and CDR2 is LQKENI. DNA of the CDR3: TGTGCCAGCTCCCCCGGGCTGGGAGGGGACGAGCAGTACTTC. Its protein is CASSPGLGGDEQYF.

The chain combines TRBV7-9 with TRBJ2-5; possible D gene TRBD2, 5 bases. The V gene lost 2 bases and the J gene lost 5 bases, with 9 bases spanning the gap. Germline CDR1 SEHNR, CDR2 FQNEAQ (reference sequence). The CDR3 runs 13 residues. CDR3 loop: CASSLLALETQYF. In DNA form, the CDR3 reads TGTGCCAGCAGCTTATTAGCGTTGGAGACCCAGTACTTC.

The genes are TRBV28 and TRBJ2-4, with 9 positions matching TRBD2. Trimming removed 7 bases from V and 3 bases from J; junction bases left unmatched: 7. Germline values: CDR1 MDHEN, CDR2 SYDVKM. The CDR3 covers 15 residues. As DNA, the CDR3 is TGTGCCAGCATCGGTAGCGGGGGCCACAAAAACATTCAGTACTTC. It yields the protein CASIGSGGHKNIQYF. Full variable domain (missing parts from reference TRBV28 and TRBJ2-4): DVKVTQSSRYLVKRTGEKVFLECVQDMDHENMFWYRQDPGLGLRLIYFSYDVKMKEKGDIPEGYSVSREKKERFSLILESASTNQTSMYLCASIGSGGHKNIQYFGAGTRLSVL.

The CDR3 bases are TGTGCCAGCAGCCCCGGCAGCGGGGTACCCGGGGAGCTGTTTTTT. Translated, it gives CASSPGSGVPGELFF. The chain employs TRBV7-3 and TRBJ2-2; 7 bases fit TRBD2. J gave up 6 bases and V 5 bases, and 9 bases lay outside the gene matches. This CDR3 region has 15 residues. The germline V gene has CDR1 SGHTA and CDR2 FQGTGA.

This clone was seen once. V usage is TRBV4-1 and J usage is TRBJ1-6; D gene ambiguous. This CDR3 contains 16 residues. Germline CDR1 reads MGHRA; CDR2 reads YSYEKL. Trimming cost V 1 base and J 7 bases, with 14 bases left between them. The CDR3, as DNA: TGCGCCAGCAGCCAAGTGGCTCAGGTGAAAAATTCACCCCTCCACTTT. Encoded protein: CASSQVAQVKNSPLHF.